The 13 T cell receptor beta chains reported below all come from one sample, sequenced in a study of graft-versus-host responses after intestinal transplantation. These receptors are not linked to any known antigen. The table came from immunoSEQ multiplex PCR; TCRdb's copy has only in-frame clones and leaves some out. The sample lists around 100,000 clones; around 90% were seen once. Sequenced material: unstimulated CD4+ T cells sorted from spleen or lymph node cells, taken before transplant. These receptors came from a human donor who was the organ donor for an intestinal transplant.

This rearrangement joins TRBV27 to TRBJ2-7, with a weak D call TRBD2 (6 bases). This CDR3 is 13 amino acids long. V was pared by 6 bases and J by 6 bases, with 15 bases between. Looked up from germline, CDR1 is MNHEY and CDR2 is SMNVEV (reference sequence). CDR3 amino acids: CASRPSLGGEQYF. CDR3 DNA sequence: TGTGCCAGCAGACCGAGTTTGGGGGGCGAGCAGTACTTC.

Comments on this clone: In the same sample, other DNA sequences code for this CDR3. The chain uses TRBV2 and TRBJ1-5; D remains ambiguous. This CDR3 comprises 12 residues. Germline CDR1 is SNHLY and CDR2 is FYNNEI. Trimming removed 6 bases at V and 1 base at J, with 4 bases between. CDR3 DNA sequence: TGTGCCAGCAGGGGGAGCAATCAGCCCCAGCATTTT. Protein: CASRGSNQPQHF. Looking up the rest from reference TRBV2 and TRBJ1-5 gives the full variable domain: EPEVTQTPSHQVTQMGQEVILRCVPISNHLYFYWYRQILGQKVEFLVSFYNNEISEKSEIFDDQFSVERPDGSNFTLKIRSTKLEDSAMYFCASRGSNQPQHFGDGTRLSIL.

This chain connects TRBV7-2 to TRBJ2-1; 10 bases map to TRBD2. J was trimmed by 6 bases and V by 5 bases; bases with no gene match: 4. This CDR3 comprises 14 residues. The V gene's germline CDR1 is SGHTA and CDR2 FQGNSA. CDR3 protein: CASSRPSGSNEQFF. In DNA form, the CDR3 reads TGTGCCAGCAGCCGTCCTAGCGGGAGCAATGAGCAGTTCTTC.

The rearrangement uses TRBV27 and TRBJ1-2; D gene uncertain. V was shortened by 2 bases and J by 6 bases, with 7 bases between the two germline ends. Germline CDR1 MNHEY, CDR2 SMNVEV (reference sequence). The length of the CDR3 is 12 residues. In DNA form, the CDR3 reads TGTGCCAGCAGTTTAAATGGGGATGGCTACACCTTC. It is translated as CASSLNGDGYTF.

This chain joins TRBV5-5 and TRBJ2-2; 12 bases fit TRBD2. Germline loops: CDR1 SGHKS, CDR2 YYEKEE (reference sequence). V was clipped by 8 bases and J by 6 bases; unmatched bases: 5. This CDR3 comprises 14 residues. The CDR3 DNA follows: TGTGCCAGTAGGAGGACTAGCGGGGCCGGGGAGCTGTTTTTT. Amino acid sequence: CASRRTSGAGELFF.

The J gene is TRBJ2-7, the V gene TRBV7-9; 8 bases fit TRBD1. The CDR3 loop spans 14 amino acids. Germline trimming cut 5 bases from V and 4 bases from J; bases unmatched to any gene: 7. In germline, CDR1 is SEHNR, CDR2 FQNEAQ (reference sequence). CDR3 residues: CASSTGGQTYEQYF. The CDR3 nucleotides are TGTGCCAGCAGCACAGGGGGACAGACATACGAGCAGTACTTC.

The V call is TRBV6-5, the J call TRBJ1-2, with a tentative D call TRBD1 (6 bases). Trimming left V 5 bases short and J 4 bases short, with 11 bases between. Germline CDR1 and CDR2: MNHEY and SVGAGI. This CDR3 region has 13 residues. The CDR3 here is CASSETGPYGYTF. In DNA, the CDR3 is TGTGCCAGCAGTGAGACAGGTCCCTATGGCTACACCTTC.

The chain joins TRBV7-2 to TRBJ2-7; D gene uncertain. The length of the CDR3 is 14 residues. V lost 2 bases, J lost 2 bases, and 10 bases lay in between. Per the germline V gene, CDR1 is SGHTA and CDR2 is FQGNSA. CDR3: CASSLFVPTYEQYF. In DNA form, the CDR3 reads TGTGCCAGCAGCTTATTCGTCCCAACCTACGAGCAGTACTTC.

CDR3 region: CASSTVGEQYF. As DNA, the CDR3 is TGTGCCAGCAGTACAGTAGGCGAGCAGTACTTC. The J gene is TRBJ2-7, the V gene TRBV6-6; D is uncertain. This CDR3 region has 11 residues. Germline lookup yields CDR1 MNHNY and CDR2 SVGAGI (reference sequence). Trimming shortened V by 5 bases and J by 6 bases, and 8 bases separated the two germline ends.

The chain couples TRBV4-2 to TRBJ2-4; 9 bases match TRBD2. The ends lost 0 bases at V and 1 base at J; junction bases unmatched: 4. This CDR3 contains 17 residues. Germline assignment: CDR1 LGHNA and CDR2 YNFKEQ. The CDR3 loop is CASSQDQGLAAKNIQYF. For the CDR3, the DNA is TGTGCCAGCAGCCAAGATCAAGGACTAGCGGCCAAAAACATTCAGTACTTC.

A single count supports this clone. The CDR3 is CASSLQNTEAFF. For the CDR3, the DNA is TGTGCCAGCAGCTTACAGAACACTGAAGCTTTCTTT. This chain connects TRBV7-9 to TRBJ1-1; D unclear. The CDR3 length is 12 residues. Trimming took off 2 bases at V and 1 base at J, with 2 bases between the two ends. Per germline, CDR1 SEHNR and CDR2 FQNEAQ (reference sequence).

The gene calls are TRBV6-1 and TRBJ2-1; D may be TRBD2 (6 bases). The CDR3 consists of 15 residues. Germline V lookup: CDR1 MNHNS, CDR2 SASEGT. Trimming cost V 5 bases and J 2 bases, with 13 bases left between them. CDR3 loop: CASSPGLQTYNEQFF. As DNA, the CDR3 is TGTGCCAGCAGTCCGGGACTCCAAACCTACAATGAGCAGTTCTTC.

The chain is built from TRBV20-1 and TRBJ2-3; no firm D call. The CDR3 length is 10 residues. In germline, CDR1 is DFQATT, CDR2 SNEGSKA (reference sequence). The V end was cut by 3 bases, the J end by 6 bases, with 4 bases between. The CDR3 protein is CSASRDTQYF. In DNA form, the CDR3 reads TGCAGTGCTAGTAGGGATACGCAGTATTTT.